This T cell receptor beta chain was profiled in a study of control samples from healthy donors and cancer patients. This CDR3 contains 16 residues. V was shortened by 1 base and J by 5 bases, with 14 bases between the two germline ends. Germline CDR1 is LGHDT and CDR2 is YNNKEL (reference sequence). Using immunoSEQ multiplex PCR, the repertoire was profiled, and TCRdb retains in-frame clones only, with some absent. Here the sample spans around 130,000 clones, around 87% being singletons. Material: blood. The sequence derives from a man younger than 45 in good health. The chain carries TRBV3-1 (or the pseudogene TRBV3-2) and TRBJ2-2; D is perhaps TRBD1 (6 bases). The chain's CDR3 is CASSQAVLQGTGELFF. The CDR3 DNA is TGTGCCAGCAGCCAAGCGGTTTTGCAGGGGACCGGGGAGCTGTTTTTT.